Listed here are 21 T cell receptor beta chains from one sample, sequenced in a study of human T cells and chemical hapten exposure. The sample's time point: patch test 1, 2 weeks after DPC sensitization. As to treatment: therapeutic diphenylcyclopropenone sensitization with weekly scalp DPC. TCRdb redid the calling of the RACE reads with MiXCR, one entry per CDR3 protein. The data contain 340,000 or so distinct CDR3 sequences, around 7% of them seen just once; the ten biggest clones take up 7.5% to 9%. Sequencing used whole blood, obtained in connection with sensitization to the hapten diphenylcyclopropenone (DPC). The receptor set was obtained from a woman between 18 and 29 years old with alopecia areata. Some clones in this sample may be carry-over from other donors' samples.

This chain joins TRBV7-2 and TRBJ2-3; 9 bases are a match to TRBD2. Germline V gives CDR1 SGHTA, CDR2 FQGNSA. The trim removed 10 bases at V and 2 bases at J, leaving 7 bases unmatched. The CDR3 spans 14 residues. The CDR3 here is CATWRGGLTDTQYF. The CDR3 bases are TGTGCCACATGGCGGGGGGGACTCACAGATACGCAGTATTTT.

CDR3 in DNA: TGTGCCAGCAGTCTCCCCGTGTCGGGGGCGGGGAATGAGCAGTTCTTC. This sequence encodes CASSLPVSGAGNEQFF. This rearrangement joins TRBV12-3 or TRBV12-4 to TRBJ2-1; tentatively, D is TRBD1 or TRBD2 (6 bases each). There are 16 residues in the CDR3. V was shortened by 5 bases and J by 7 bases, with 21 bases between the two germline ends.

There are many counts of this clonotype. This sequence joins TRBV20-1 and TRBJ2-3, with D possibly being TRBD2 (6 bases). Germline CDR1 and CDR2: DFQATT and SNEGSKA (reference sequence). The CDR3 spans 15 residues. Trimming shortened V by 6 bases and J by 4 bases, and 20 bases separated the two germline ends. CDR3 coding DNA: TGCAGTGCCCCAGTCGGGGGTAATTATGCAGATACGCAGTATTTT. Translated: CSAPVGGNYADTQYF.

This clonotype was seen at least ten times. The chain links TRBV18 to TRBJ1-1; D gene unclear. Trimming took off 5 bases at V and 11 bases at J, with 15 bases between the two ends. In germline, CDR1 is KGHSH, CDR2 LQKENI. This CDR3 contains 12 residues. The CDR3 DNA is TGTGCCAGCTCATTGCTCGAGGGAGAGGCTTTCTTT. It codes for CASSLLEGEAFF.

This clonotype was counted only a few times. The V gene is TRBV7-9, the J gene TRBJ2-1; 11 bases align to TRBD1. This CDR3 contains 15 residues. Germline CDR1 and CDR2: SEHNR and FQNEAQ (reference sequence). The V segment lost 5 bases and the J segment 7 bases; nucleotides outside the gene matches: 7. CDR3 coding DNA: TGTGCCAGCAGCACCGGGACAGGGGGACTGAATGAGCAGTTCTTC. This sequence encodes CASSTGTGGLNEQFF.

This clonotype was seen a handful of times. The chain uses TRBV29-1 and TRBJ2-3; no clear D. Trimming left V 4 bases short and J 4 bases short, with 21 bases between. Germline V gene sequence: CDR1 SQVTM, CDR2 ANQGSEA. The length of the CDR3 is 16 residues. CDR3 loop: CSVVVQPTTSSDTQYF. CDR3 nucleotides: TGCAGCGTTGTGGTTCAGCCAACAACCTCCTCAGATACGCAGTATTTT.

This clonotype was seen many times. The rearrangement uses TRBV7-9 and TRBJ2-3; the D is unclear. Trimming took 1 base from V and 1 from J, leaving 9 bases between them. The CDR3 is 15 amino acids. Germline V gives CDR1 SEHNR, CDR2 FQNEAQ (reference sequence). CDR3 nucleotides: TGTGCCAGCAGCTTAGGTTCGGACCGCACAGATACGCAGTATTTT. As protein: CASSLGSDRTDTQYF.

DNA of the CDR3: TGTGCCAGCAGTTTTCAGGTTCTGGGGTACGAGCAGTACTTC. Its protein product is CASSFQVLGYEQYF. V is TRBV12-3 or TRBV12-4 and J is TRBJ2-7; D is ambiguous. Trimming cost V 3 bases and J 4 bases, with 13 bases left between them. This CDR3 has 14 residues.

This clonotype has only a few counts. The genes are TRBV10-3 and TRBJ2-5; TRBD1 is a possible D gene (5 bases). Trimming pared 4 bases from V and 5 bases from J, leaving 8 bases between. The CDR3 loop spans 12 amino acids. Germline V gene sequence: CDR1 ENHRY, CDR2 SYGVKD. CDR3 DNA sequence: TGTGCCATCAGTGGGACAAGTGAGACCCAGTACTTC. This encodes CAISGTSETQYF.

The chain recombines TRBV7-3 with TRBJ2-5; perhaps TRBD1 as D (6 bases). The CDR3 covers 13 residues. Trimming removed 5 bases at V and 3 bases at J, with 10 bases between. Per germline, CDR1 SGHTA and CDR2 FQGTGA. The DNA for the CDR3 is TGTGCCAGCAGCCTCCGGGACAAAGAGACCCAGTACTTC. It is translated as CASSLRDKETQYF.

This clonotype was seen many times. The rearrangement uses TRBV7-2 and TRBJ2-3; TRBD2 matches at 15 bases. This CDR3 contains 18 residues. The germline CDR1 and CDR2 sequences are SGHTA and FQGNSA. V trimming: 5 bases; J trimming: 8 bases; junction bases outside the gene matches: 14. CDR3 DNA sequence: TGTGCCAGCAGCCTAACCACTGGACTAGCGGGGGGGCAAGGTACGCAGTATTTT. Translating gives CASSLTTGLAGGQGTQYF. Complete variable domain (other parts from reference TRBV7-2 and TRBJ2-3): GAGVSQSPSNKVTEKGKDVELRCDPISGHTALYWYRQSLGQGLEFLIYFQGNSAPDKSGLPSDRFSAERTGGSVSTLTIQRTQQEDSAVYLCASSLTTGLAGGQGTQYFGPGTRLTVL.

The gene calls are TRBV15 and TRBJ1-3; D gene uncertain. There are 13 residues in the CDR3. Germline V CDR1 and CDR2: LNHNV, YYDKDF (reference sequence). The ends were cut back, 5 bases at V and 4 bases at J, with 9 bases in the middle. The CDR3 is CATSSLAGNTIYF. CDR3 in DNA: TGTGCCACCAGCTCCCTAGCCGGAAACACCATATATTTT.

The genes are TRBV6-5 and TRBJ2-4; D is possibly TRBD1 or TRBD2 (6 bases each). Trimming left V 10 bases short and J 7 bases short, with 20 bases between. CDR3 length: 14 residues. CDR1 is MNHEY and CDR2 is SVGAGI in the germline V gene. This CDR3 is CATLSGARGNIQYF. CDR3 in DNA: TGTGCCACCCTCTCGGGGGCCCGGGGTAACATTCAGTACTTC.

The chain couples TRBV28 to TRBJ1-4; TRBD1 agrees at 9 bases. Germline trimming cut 6 bases from V and 10 bases from J; bases unmatched to any gene: 12. From germline, CDR1 is MDHEN and CDR2 SYDVKM. This CDR3 has 15 residues. The CDR3 reads CASSTAGTGSRKLFF. As DNA, the CDR3 is TGTGCCAGCAGCACGGCCGGGACAGGGAGTAGAAAACTGTTTTTT.

This clonotype was counted at least ten times. This chain joins TRBV12-3 or TRBV12-4 and TRBJ1-1, with no clear D. CDR3 length: 13 residues. V was shortened by 7 bases and J by 1 base, with 10 bases between the two germline ends. In DNA form, the CDR3 reads TGTGCCAGCAAGGGCAGACCGAACACTGAAGCTTTCTTT. Translating it yields CASKGRPNTEAFF.

The chain combines TRBV27 with TRBJ2-4; D might be TRBD2 (6 bases). The CDR3 spans 16 residues. Trimming cost V 5 bases and J 3 bases, with 17 bases left between them. Germline V gene data show CDR1 as MNHEY and CDR2 as SMNVEV (reference sequence). CDR3: CASSLTSSGSKNIQYF. CDR3 nucleotides: TGTGCCAGCAGTCTAACCTCCTCCGGGAGCAAAAACATTCAGTACTTC.

This clonotype was seen a handful of times. This chain uses TRBV3-1 with TRBJ2-7; D is uncertain. CDR1 is LGHDT, CDR2 YNNKEL, per germline (reference sequence). The CDR3 runs to 13 residues. Trimming shortened V by 4 bases and J by 3 bases, and 10 bases separated the two germline ends. DNA of the CDR3: TGTGCCAGCAGCCGCAACCTTTTCTACGAGCAGTACTTC. As protein: CASSRNLFYEQYF.

V is TRBV6-2 or TRBV6-3 and J is TRBJ1-1; D is uncertain. Germline values: CDR1 MNHEY, CDR2 SVGEGT. The V gene lost 0 bases and the J gene lost 3 bases, with 11 bases spanning the gap. This CDR3 has 15 residues. CDR3 DNA: TGTGCCAGCAGTTACTCGTTAGGGTTCTACACTGAAGCTTTCTTT. As protein: CASSYSLGFYTEAFF.

This clonotype has at least ten counts. The gene calls are TRBV9 and TRBJ2-7; the D gene is possibly TRBD1 (5 bases). The germline V gene encodes CDR1 SGDLS and CDR2 YYNGEE. V was shortened by 3 bases and J by 3 bases, with 10 bases between the two germline ends. This CDR3 spans 13 amino acids. CDR3 DNA sequence: TGTGCCAGCAGCGCCGATCAGGGCTACGAGCAGTACTTC. Residues: CASSADQGYEQYF.

This clonotype was seen repeatedly, ten times or more. The chain recombines TRBV27 with TRBJ2-3, with TRBD2 matching over 15 bases. The CDR3 is made up of 19 amino acids. Germline trimming cut 8 bases from V and 6 bases from J; bases unmatched to any gene: 18. Germline V gene lookup returns CDR1 MNHEY and CDR2 SMNVEV (reference sequence). The CDR3 sequence is CASPPCCPGLAGGPDTQYF. In DNA, the CDR3 is TGTGCCAGCCCCCCCTGCTGCCCTGGACTAGCGGGGGGGCCTGATACGCAGTATTTT.

The CDR3 coding sequence is TGTGCCAGCCGGGCGGGAGGGGGCTTATATGGCTACACCTTC. It yields the protein CASRAGGGLYGYTF. The chain employs TRBV2 and TRBJ1-2; 7 nucleotides align to TRBD1. Germline V gives CDR1 SNHLY, CDR2 FYNNEI. The junction had 11 bases not matched to a gene; V was cut back by 8 bases and J by 5 bases. The CDR3 spans 14 residues.